This T cell receptor (beta chain) was recovered during a study of cytomegalovirus exposure and HLA in healthy donors (dated by TCRdb to 2016 to 2017). For the study in its entirety: An earlier analysis of more than 550 of the donors reported over 250 Gb of sequence data and around 100 million unique TCR beta sequences obtained from 180 million or so T cells. An early release covering roughly 640 HLA-typed donors comprised about 300 gigabases of sequencing data and about 90 million unique TCR sequences. Of the approximately 400 genotyped donors, about 80% fell in the genetic ancestry cluster associated with self-reported Caucasian donors. The study aimed to test whether signatures of past pathogen exposure could be identified by cataloging public T cell receptors. The study profiled the T cell repertoires of about 720 subjects by immunosequencing and related them to cytomegalovirus serostatus. Besides the first cohort of 550 to 750 subjects, a separate validation cohort made up of 120 or so different subjects was used. To predict cytomegalovirus infection status, the study combined high-throughput TCR immunosequencing, statistical association of individual TCRs with disease status, and machine learning. A later analysis re-analyzed previously published TCR beta repertoires from 550 to 700 donors and added high-resolution HLA genotyping to study TCR occurrence patterns. The later analysis used no new phenotypic data to find candidate immune exposures, relying instead on TCR beta sequences and their occurrence across donors. In an earlier analysis of 550 to 700 of the donors, high-throughput TCR beta sequencing was used to judge whether each TCR beta V gene segment behaved as functional or pseudogenic. Donor age, sex, ethnicity and CMV serostatus were collected together with the repertoire data. In a later genetic analysis, genome-wide SNP genotypes for 398 of the 666 donors were used, and that subset was treated as a discovery cohort. Every repertoire in the discovery cohort had been generated on one and the same sequencing platform. Class I and class II HLA loci were covered by the typing at four-digit resolution. Typing coverage varied by locus: roughly 620-640 donors for A, B, C, DRB1 and DQB1; roughly 500 for DQA1; around 570 for DPA1; fewer than 480 for DPB1. A handful of DR-DQ haplotypes were handled as single units for association and clustering because linkage in the cohort was strong. On average, 235,054 unique TCR beta nucleotide sequences were sequenced per donor among some 430 genotyped donors of the cohort, with around 19% of those sequences being non-productive.

The paper's findings and limits, for the study overall: Roughly uniform sequencing depth across donors was assumed in presence/absence analyses, although this assumption may not hold. Compared with the roughly 710-donor mean, donors in an Asian-associated ancestry cluster had fewer N-insertions in productive TCRs, according to a later genetic analysis. At a false discovery rate of 0.05, a later analysis linked under 20,000 TCR beta sequences to specific HLA alleles. A later genetic analysis associated a missense DCLRE1C variant with V-gene and J-gene trimming of TCR beta chains, and an independent cohort replicated the association. When HLA alleles, especially DR and DQ, strongly co-occurred, TCR associations were difficult to assign to individual alleles. The study gave a list of 150 to 200 TCR beta chains associated with cytomegalovirus. According to the authors, the approach could potentially be generalized to other disease states and immunological phenotypes. Cytomegalovirus status was reported to be diagnosed by the classifier with high specificity and sensitivity in both the original and validation cohorts. A further reported finding was that TCR beta sequences accurately predicted the HLA-A and HLA-B alleles for most subjects in the first cohort. The cohort was sequenced for TCR beta chains only, and without alpha or paired-chain data the features that could be detected were limited. About 17 rarely observed V segments, including chromosome 9 orphons, were excluded from the earlier analysis of about 500 of the donors because counts were too low. A later analysis reported that several top co-occurrence clusters appeared linked to parvovirus B19, influenza, CMV and Epstein-Barr virus. Because HLA typing was missing for some donors at each locus, association tests included only the typed subset. In a later analysis, TCR association rates were found to vary across HLA loci, with the most associated TCRs seen for DRB1 alleles and the fewest for HLA-C alleles. A cluster of highly shared sequence variants was judged likely to be a technical artifact of the sequencing pipeline. In an earlier analysis of 587 of the donors, most TCR beta V segments appeared in productive rearrangements about 87% or about 30% of the time, broadly matching IMGT annotations. Some IMGT-functional V segments, including TRBV6-2 and TRBV6-3, could not be distinguished by the 87-base-pair reads and were therefore excluded. Immune exposure information for the cohort was limited to CMV serostatus. In a later analysis, HLA-associated TCR beta chains showed more clonal expansion and lower generation probabilities than non-associated chains that were equally common. Correlated functional status among segregating V segments might reflect linkage disequilibrium, but an unknown experimental factor could not be ruled out. In vitro tests confirmed that a few of the cytomegalovirus-associated TCR beta chains recognize cytomegalovirus antigens. Across donors, most TCR sequences were observed very rarely, whereas some public TCRs were present in many individuals. In a later analysis, most CMV-associated TCR beta chains were found to appear HLA-restricted, with HLA associations seemingly driven largely by CMV exposure.

A note on this clone: Its antigen is still unknown. No per-base quality is available; no much larger clone lies one base away.

The cohort comprised fewer than 700 healthy bone marrow donors. All cohort members were sampled while nominally healthy, although unrecorded immune exposures were likely present. The donor was CMV seronegative and belonged to the group of 350 or so seronegative cohort members. A peripheral blood sample was provided by each donor, and peripheral blood mononuclear cells were used for TCR beta sequencing. Genomic DNA was extracted from the blood cell samples with the Qiagen DNeasy Blood Extraction Kit. From its cysteine to its phenylalanine, the CDR3 spans 13 amino acids. CDR3 DNA is the only sequence kept; it has 39 bases, read in frame from the first base. Trimming costs V 3 bases and J 3 bases, and their ends lie 6 bases apart. The germline V gene (reference sequence) specifies MNHEY as CDR1 and SMNVEV as CDR2. The library was generated by the immunoSEQ multiplex PCR assay. The multiplex PCR relied on a mix of 60 forward primers for TCR Vbeta segments and 13 reverse primers for TCR Jbeta segments. Amplification of the CDR3 region of rearranged TCR beta genes was performed with a multiplex PCR assay on genomic DNA. The Illumina HiSeq System was used to sequence the amplified TCR beta libraries as 87-base-pair reads. Under the source paper's analysis protocol: A later analysis tallied 80 million to 95 million unique TCR beta chains across the approximately 670 repertoires, and some 10 million of those chains were shared by two or more donors. Raw reads were error-corrected and collapsed into unique sequences with a nearest-neighbor algorithm that merged closely related sequences to remove PCR and sequencing errors. Alignment of CDR3 sequences to IMGT reference sequences was used to assign V, D and J gene segments. Each retained sequence needed at least a six-nucleotide match to both a V gene segment and a J gene segment. A rearrangement counted as productive if the CDR3 had no stop codons and remained in frame with V and J, and every other rearrangement counted as non-productive. Following IMGT convention, CDR3 was defined as the stretch from the second conserved V-encoded cysteine to the conserved J-encoded phenylalanine. The earlier analysis of more than 450 of the donors excluded sequences that lacked an unambiguous match to a single V gene segment. An earlier analysis of a few hundred of the donors classified V segments as functional when productive rearrangements were above 56.7% and as segregating when the standard deviation between donors was above 5%. A statistical classification framework was built for diagnosing cytomegalovirus status from the catalog of TCR beta chain sequences. In a later analysis, V and J genes were assigned by comparing TCR nucleotide sequences against IMGT/GENE-DB human TR gene sequences. The TCRdist pipeline was used in a later analysis to assign CDR3 sequences and most-parsimonious VDJ recombination scenarios. A later analysis defined each TCR beta chain by its CDR3 amino acid sequence plus V-gene family, and excluded reads lacking a unique V-gene family. To address suspected cross-contamination and a sequencing artifact, a later analysis removed under 600 highly shared, low-generation-probability nucleotide sequences. For each public chain, a later analysis derived a clonal expansion index from normalized ranks of inferred template counts within each repertoire. In a later analysis, generation probabilities were computed using a VDJ recombination model fitted to out-of-frame rearrangements, and the results were checked against IGoR. A later analysis scored TCR-TCR, TCR-HLA and TCR-CMV co-occurrence with hypergeometric tests, applying a repertoire-size bias correction to TCR pairs. A later analysis estimated false discovery rates by permuting HLA or CMV assignments 20 times. In a later analysis, co-occurring TCRs were grouped using DBSCAN, with TCRdist sequence similarity added in when clustering inside HLA-allele-positive subsets. For co-occurrence clustering, repertoires with fewer than 30,000 or more than 120,000 public chains were excluded, along with five repertoires with anomalous nucleotide sharing. TCRdb took this table from immuneACCESS and kept in-frame rearrangements with V and J called. Such tables lack part of the clones; where checked against another copy, unresolved V genes explain under half of the gap, and the rest is unexplained. The V and J calls and clone size come from that table; D and trimming were worked out from the DNA. The sample table contains 150,000 to 200,000 clones; only one count was recorded for around 83% of them. The ten largest account for roughly 1.6% of the sample.

The rearranged segments are TRBV27 and TRBJ1-5, with the D gene uncertain. Sequencing used PBMCs. The clonotype comes from a woman aged 18 to 35 in good health and CMV-seronegative. The CDR3 region reads CASSFGLNQPQHF. The sequence in DNA is TGTGCCAGCAGTTTCGGTCTCAATCAGCCCCAGCATTTT.